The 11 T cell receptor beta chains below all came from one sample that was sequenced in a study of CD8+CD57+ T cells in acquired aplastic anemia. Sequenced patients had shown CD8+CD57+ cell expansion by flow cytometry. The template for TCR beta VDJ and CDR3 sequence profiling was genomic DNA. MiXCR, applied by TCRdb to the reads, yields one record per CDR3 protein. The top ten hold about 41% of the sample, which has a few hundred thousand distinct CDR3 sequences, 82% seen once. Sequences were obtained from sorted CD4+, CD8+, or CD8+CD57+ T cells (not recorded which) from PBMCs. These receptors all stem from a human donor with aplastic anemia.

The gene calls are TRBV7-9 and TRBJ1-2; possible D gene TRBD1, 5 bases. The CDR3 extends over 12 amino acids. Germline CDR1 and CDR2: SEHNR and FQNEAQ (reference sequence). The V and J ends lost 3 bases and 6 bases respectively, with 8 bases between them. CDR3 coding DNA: TGTGCCAGCAGCTTGGTAGGGGATGGCTACACCTTC. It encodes CASSLVGDGYTF.

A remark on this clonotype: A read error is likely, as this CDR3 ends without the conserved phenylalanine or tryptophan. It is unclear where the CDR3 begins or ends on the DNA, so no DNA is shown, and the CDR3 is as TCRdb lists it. The CDR3 loop reads CASSFDRVLEGYT. The V gene is TRBV7-9, the J gene TRBJ2-3; TRBD1, the table's D call, was not compared with the DNA. Germline CDR1 SEHNR, CDR2 FQNEAQ (reference sequence). The CDR3 is 13 amino acids long, termini counted.

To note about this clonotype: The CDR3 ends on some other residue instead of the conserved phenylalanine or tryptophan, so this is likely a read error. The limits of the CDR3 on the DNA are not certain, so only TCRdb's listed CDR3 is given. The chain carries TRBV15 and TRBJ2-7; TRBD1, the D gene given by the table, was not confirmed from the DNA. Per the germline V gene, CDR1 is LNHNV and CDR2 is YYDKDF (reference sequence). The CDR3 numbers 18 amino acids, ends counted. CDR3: CATSRPRGHTVLRARHAA.

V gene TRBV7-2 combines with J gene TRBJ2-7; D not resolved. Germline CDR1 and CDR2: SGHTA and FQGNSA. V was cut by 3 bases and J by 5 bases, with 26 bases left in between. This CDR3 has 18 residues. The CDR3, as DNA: TGTGCCAGCAGCTTTCCGCCAGGTCCCACAGCCCAGTCTCACGAGCAGTACGTC. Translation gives CASSFPPGPTAQSHEQYV.

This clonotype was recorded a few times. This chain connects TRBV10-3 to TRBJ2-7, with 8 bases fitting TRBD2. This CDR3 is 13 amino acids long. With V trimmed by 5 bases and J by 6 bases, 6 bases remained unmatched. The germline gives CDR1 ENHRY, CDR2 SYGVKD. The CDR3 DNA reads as TGTGCCATCAGTTGGAGCGGGGGTGGCGAGCAGTACTTC. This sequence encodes CAISWSGGGEQYF.

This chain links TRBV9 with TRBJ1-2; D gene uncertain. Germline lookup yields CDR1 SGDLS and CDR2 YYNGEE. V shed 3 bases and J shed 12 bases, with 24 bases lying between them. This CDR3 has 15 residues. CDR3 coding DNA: TGTGCCAGCAGCGAAGAGGTGACCAATACTTCACCCCACACCTTC. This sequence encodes CASSEEVTNTSPHTF. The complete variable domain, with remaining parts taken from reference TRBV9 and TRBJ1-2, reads DSGVTQTPKHLITATGQRVTLRCSPRSGDLSVYWYQQSLDQGLQFLIQYYNGEERAKGNILERFSAQQFPDLHSELNLSSLELGDSALYFCASSEEVTNTSPHTFGSGTRLTVV.

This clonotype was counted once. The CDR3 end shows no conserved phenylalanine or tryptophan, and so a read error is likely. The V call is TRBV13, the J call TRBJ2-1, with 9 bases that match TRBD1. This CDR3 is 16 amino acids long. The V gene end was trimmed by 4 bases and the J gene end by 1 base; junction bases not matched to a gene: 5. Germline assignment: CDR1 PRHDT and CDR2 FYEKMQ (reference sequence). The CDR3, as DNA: TGTGCCAGCAGCTCAGGGACAGGGTGGTCCTACAATGAGCAGTTCTCC. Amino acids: CASSSGTGWSYNEQFS.

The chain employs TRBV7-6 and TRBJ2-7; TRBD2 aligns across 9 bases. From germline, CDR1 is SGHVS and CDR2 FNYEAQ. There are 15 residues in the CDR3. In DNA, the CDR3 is TGTGCCAGCAGCTTACTAGCGGGGACAAAATACGACCAGTACGTC. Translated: CASSLLAGTKYDQYV.

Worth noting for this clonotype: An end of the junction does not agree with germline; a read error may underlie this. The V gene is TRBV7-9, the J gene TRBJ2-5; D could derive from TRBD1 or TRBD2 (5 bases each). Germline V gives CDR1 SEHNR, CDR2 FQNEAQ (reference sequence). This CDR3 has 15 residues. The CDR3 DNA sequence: TGTGCCAGCAGCTTAGCCAACGGGACGAAAGAGAACCAGTACTTC. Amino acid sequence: CASSLANGTKENQYF.

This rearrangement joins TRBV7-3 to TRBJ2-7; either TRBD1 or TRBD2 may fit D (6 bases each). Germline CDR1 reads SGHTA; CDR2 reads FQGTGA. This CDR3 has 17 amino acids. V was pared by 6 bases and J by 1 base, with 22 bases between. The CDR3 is CASSLPVRGLSSYEQYF. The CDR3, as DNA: TGTGCCAGCAGTCTGCCCGTTCGGGGGCTATCTTCCTACGAGCAGTACTTC.

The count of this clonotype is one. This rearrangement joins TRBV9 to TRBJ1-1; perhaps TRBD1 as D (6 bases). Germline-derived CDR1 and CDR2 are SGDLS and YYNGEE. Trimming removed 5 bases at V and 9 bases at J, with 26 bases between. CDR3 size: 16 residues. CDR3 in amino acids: CASSPRDTNTGEQAFF. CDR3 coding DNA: TGTGCCAGCAGTCCAAGGGACACAAACACCGGGGAGCAAGCTTTCTTT.